Shown below are 29 T cell receptor beta chains from a single sample sequenced in a study of blood T cell repertoires in COVID-19. Clones were sequenced by immunoSEQ multiplex PCR, and TCRdb holds only the in-frame ones, with some missing. Found here are about 150,000 clones, roughly 84% of them singletons; the top ten hold almost 6%. Sequencing was done on a sample of PBMCs or T cells enriched from blood (not recorded which). The receptors shown here come from a woman in her fifties or sixties who had been exposed to COVID-19.

V usage is TRBV7-9 and J usage is TRBJ1-1; no reliable D call. The germline V gene encodes CDR1 SEHNR and CDR2 FQNEAQ (reference sequence). The CDR3 is 11 residues long. V lost 6 bases and J 8 bases, leaving 10 bases between the germline ends. CDR3 DNA: TGTGCCAGCAGTTACGGTGCGGAAGCTTTCTTT. As protein: CASSYGAEAFF. Based on the CDR3 plus reference TRBV7-9 and TRBJ1-1, the full variable domain is DTGVSQNPRHKITKRGQNVTFRCDPISEHNRLYWYRQTLGQGPEFLTYFQNEAQLEKSRLLSDRFSAERPKGSFSTLEIQRTEQGDSAMYLCASSYGAEAFFGQGTRLTVV.

This clone was seen once. V is TRBV7-2 and J is TRBJ2-7, with TRBD1 as a possible D gene (6 bases). The V end lost 2 bases, the J end lost 3 bases, and 11 bases lay between the germline ends. The CDR3 is 14 residues long. CDR1 is SGHTA and CDR2 is FQGNSA in the germline V gene. The CDR3 region has the DNA TGTGCCAGCAGCTTACGGGACAACGTCTACGAGCAGTACTTC. Protein product: CASSLRDNVYEQYF.

The rearrangement joins TRBV7-9 to TRBJ1-2; D gene ambiguous. With 2 bases removed from V and 3 bases from J, the gap between germline ends came to 7 bases. CDR3 length equals 13 residues. Germline CDR1 and CDR2: SEHNR and FQNEAQ (reference sequence). This CDR3 is CASSLREDYGYTF. The CDR3 DNA reads as TGTGCCAGCAGCTTAAGAGAAGACTATGGCTACACCTTC.

A word on this clone: Sequence at one end of the junction differs from germline and may be a read error. The chain links TRBV5-1 to TRBJ1-1, with D possibly being TRBD1 (5 bases). There are 14 residues in the CDR3. CDR1 is SGHRS and CDR2 is YFSETQ in the germline V gene. The CDR3 protein is CASSLGERSTEVFF. CDR3 DNA sequence: TGCGCCAGCAGTTTAGGGGAAAGGAGCACTGAAGTTTTCTTT.

This chain joins TRBV2 and TRBJ2-2; 7 bases are shared with TRBD2. CDR3 length equals 17 residues. Germline V gene data show CDR1 as SNHLY and CDR2 as FYNNEI. The junction had 16 bases not matched to a gene; V was cut back by 6 bases and J by 6 bases. The CDR3 spells CASSGVYGGSVPGELFF. The CDR3 DNA sequence: TGTGCCAGCAGCGGGGTCTATGGCGGGAGCGTACCCGGGGAGCTGTTTTTT. Together with reference TRBV2 and TRBJ2-2, the CDR3 gives the full variable domain: EPEVTQTPSHQVTQMGQEVILRCVPISNHLYFYWYRQILGQKVEFLVSFYNNEISEKSEIFDDQFSVERPDGSNFTLKIRSTKLEDSAMYFCASSGVYGGSVPGELFFGEGSRLTVL.

The chain is built from TRBV9 and TRBJ1-4; TRBD1 agrees at 7 bases. V was pared by 0 bases and J by 7 bases, with 6 bases of the junction left unmatched. Germline values: CDR1 SGDLS, CDR2 YYNGEE. The CDR3 is 15 amino acids. This CDR3 is CASSVGGTVSEKLFF. As DNA, the CDR3 is TGTGCCAGCAGCGTAGGTGGGACAGTAAGTGAAAAACTGTTTTTT.

This clone occurred once. The rearrangement joins TRBV29-1 to TRBJ2-7; 8 bases align to TRBD1. V lost 4 bases, J lost 2 bases, and 10 bases stayed unmatched. Germline V gene sequence: CDR1 SQVTM, CDR2 ANQGSEA. The CDR3 extends over 15 amino acids. CDR3 residues: CSVGSPTGDPYEQYF. The CDR3 coding sequence is TGCAGCGTTGGGTCCCCGACAGGGGATCCCTACGAGCAGTACTTC.

The CDR3 here is CASSNGGLADTQYF. The CDR3 region has the DNA TGTGCCAGCAGCAACGGGGGGTTAGCAGATACGCAGTATTTT. This chain connects TRBV11-2 to TRBJ2-3; 7 nucleotides line up with TRBD2. The CDR3 runs 14 residues. The germline V gene encodes CDR1 SGHAT and CDR2 FQNNGV. J gave up 4 bases and V 5 bases, and 6 bases lay outside the gene matches. The whole variable domain, remainder taken from reference TRBV11-2 and TRBJ2-3, is EAGVAQSPRYKIIEKRQSVAFWCNPISGHATLYWYQQILGQGPKLLIQFQNNGVVDDSQLPKDRFSAERLKGVDSTLKIQPAKLEDSAVYLCASSNGGLADTQYFGPGTRLTVL.

The chain is built from TRBV27 and TRBJ2-1; 13 bases fit TRBD2. Per the germline V gene, CDR1 is MNHEY and CDR2 is SMNVEV (reference sequence). Trimming at V came to 6 bases and at J to 7 bases, leaving 12 bases not matched to a gene. The CDR3 totals 17 residues. CDR3 sequence (DNA): TGTGCCAGCAGGCCCCGACTAGCGGGAGGACTATTGAATGAGCAGTTCTTC. This gives the protein CASRPRLAGGLLNEQFF.

The V gene is TRBV4-2, the J gene TRBJ1-2; D gene unclear. V was cut by 1 base and J by 8 bases, with 11 bases left in between. The CDR3 is 13 amino acids. Germline values: CDR1 LGHNA, CDR2 YNFKEQ. The CDR3 reads CASSQVTGGGYTF. Written as DNA, the CDR3 is TGTGCCAGCAGCCAAGTCACGGGAGGAGGCTACACCTTC.

The V and J genes are TRBV18 and TRBJ1-3; D ambiguous. The germline CDR1 and CDR2 sequences are KGHSH and LQKENI. Trimming took 3 bases from V and 2 from J, leaving 8 bases between them. The CDR3 consists of 14 residues. The CDR3 DNA reads as TGTGCCAGCTCACCCGGGAATACTGGAAACACCATATATTTT. This translates into CASSPGNTGNTIYF.

The chain employs TRBV4-1 and TRBJ1-5; D not resolved. Trimming cost V 1 base and J 4 bases, with 8 bases left between them. CDR1 and CDR2 (germline): MGHRA, YSYEKL. The CDR3 has 14 amino acids. The CDR3 DNA reads as TGCGCCAGCAGCCAAGGACAAATTAATCAGCCCCAGCATTTT. The encoded protein is CASSQGQINQPQHF.

The V gene is TRBV5-6, the J gene TRBJ1-2; the D is unclear. In germline, CDR1 is SGHDT, CDR2 YYEEEE. The CDR3 runs to 14 residues. V was clipped by 2 bases and J by 4 bases, with 12 bases between them. CDR3 sequence (DNA): TGTGCCAGCAGCTTTACGACAAGCCCCTATGGCTACACCTTC. This encodes CASSFTTSPYGYTF.

The genes are TRBV6-5 and TRBJ2-5; D is unresolved. Trimming shortened V by 8 bases and J by 0 bases, and 13 bases separated the two germline ends. CDR3 length: 14 residues. Germline V CDR1 and CDR2: MNHEY, SVGAGI. This chain's CDR3 is CASSPTGYQETQYF. The CDR3 DNA follows: TGTGCCAGCTCCCCCACCGGGTACCAAGAGACCCAGTACTTC.

The rearrangement uses TRBV6-5 and TRBJ2-1, with 9 bases matching TRBD1. The trim removed 6 bases at V and 8 bases at J, leaving 2 bases unmatched. The CDR3 totals 12 residues. Germline-derived CDR1 and CDR2 are MNHEY and SVGAGI. The CDR3 region is CASRGQGYEQFF. CDR3 bases: TGTGCCAGCAGGGGACAGGGCTATGAGCAGTTCTTC.

V gene TRBV29-1 combines with J gene TRBJ2-5; 8 positions match TRBD1. CDR1 and CDR2 from the germline V gene are SQVTM and ANQGSEA. The V gene end was trimmed by 7 bases and the J gene end by 2 bases; junction bases not matched to a gene: 3. CDR3 length: 12 amino acids. The CDR3 nucleotides are TGCAGCGCCGGACAGGGTCAAGAGACCCAGTACTTC. Protein: CSAGQGQETQYF.

A single count supports this clone. The chain employs TRBV25-1 and TRBJ1-1, with D hard to call. Trimming pared 1 base from V and 5 bases from J, leaving 14 bases between. Germline V lookup: CDR1 MGHDK, CDR2 SYGVNS. This CDR3 spans 15 amino acids. CDR3 DNA: TGTGCCAGCAGTGAATTTCTAGAAGGGAGGACTGAAGCTTTCTTT. It yields the protein CASSEFLEGRTEAFF.

This sequence joins TRBV18 and TRBJ1-2, with 7 bases matching TRBD1. CDR1 and CDR2 from the germline V gene are KGHSH and LQKENI. The V and J ends lost 2 bases and 6 bases, in that order; junction bases with no gene match: 12. The CDR3 runs to 16 residues. CDR3 amino acids: CASSPGAGGLSDGYTF. CDR3 in DNA: TGTGCCAGCTCACCAGGGGCAGGGGGGTTATCGGATGGCTACACCTTC.

The chain is built from TRBV28 and TRBJ2-5; D gene uncertain. Trimming pared 6 bases from V and 0 bases from J, leaving 14 bases between. This CDR3 contains 15 residues. Germline CDR1 MDHEN, CDR2 SYDVKM. The CDR3 bases are TGTGCCAGCAGGCCAACTCGTGCATACCAAGAGACCCAGTACTTC. It encodes CASRPTRAYQETQYF.

CDR3 residues: CSGQSSGNTIYF. In DNA form, the CDR3 reads TGCAGCGGACAGAGCTCTGGAAACACCATATATTTT. This sequence joins TRBV29-1 and TRBJ1-3; perhaps TRBD1 as D (5 bases). The germline CDR1 and CDR2 sequences are SQVTM and ANQGSEA. V lost 7 bases, J lost 0 bases, and 7 bases lay in between. CDR3 length: 12 amino acids.

The CDR3 here is CASQTDRSTQYF. The CDR3 DNA follows: TGTGCCAGCCAAACAGATCGTAGTACGCAGTATTTT. The chain links TRBV2 to TRBJ2-3, with D unclear. V dropped 8 bases and J dropped 8 bases, with 14 bases sitting between them. Germline CDR1 and CDR2: SNHLY and FYNNEI. CDR3 length: 12 residues.

The chain has TRBV6-2 or TRBV6-3 and TRBJ1-2; D unclear. Trimming shortened V by 4 bases and J by 4 bases, and 13 bases separated the two germline ends. CDR1 MNHEY and CDR2 SVGEGT come from the germline V gene. CDR3 length: 14 residues. CDR3 residues: CASSSIDTFYGYTF. The CDR3 DNA follows: TGTGCCAGCAGTTCCATTGACACCTTCTATGGCTACACCTTC.

CDR3 DNA: TGCGCCAGCAGCCAAGATGGTGGGACAGGGTCCGAGCAGTACTTC. Its translation is CASSQDGGTGSEQYF. The rearrangement joins TRBV4-3 to TRBJ2-7, with 9 bases fitting TRBD1. This CDR3 comprises 15 residues. The germline V gene has CDR1 LGHNA and CDR2 YSLEER. With 0 bases clipped from V and 6 bases from J, the junction kept 6 bases outside the gene matches.

This chain uses TRBV7-2 with TRBJ1-2; D is ambiguous. Germline CDR1 is SGHTA and CDR2 is FQGNSA. V lost 7 bases, J lost 3 bases, and 15 bases lay in between. This CDR3 has 14 amino acids. The CDR3 sequence: CASIKGGVYYGYTF. In nucleotides, the CDR3 is TGTGCCAGCATAAAGGGAGGCGTTTACTATGGCTACACCTTC.

The rearrangement uses TRBV6-5 and TRBJ2-1; possibly TRBD2 for D (5 bases). Germline V lookup: CDR1 MNHEY, CDR2 SVGAGI. The CDR3 loop spans 15 amino acids. V dropped 4 bases and J dropped 1 base, with 11 bases sitting between them. DNA of the CDR3: TGTGCCAGCAGTTTTGAAGAGGGTTCCTACAATGAGCAGTTCTTC. Its protein product is CASSFEEGSYNEQFF.

The chain uses TRBV5-1 and TRBJ2-5, with 8 bases fitting TRBD2. The CDR3 runs 14 residues. The V gene end was trimmed by 6 bases and the J gene end by 1 base; junction bases not matched to a gene: 5. The germline CDR1 and CDR2 sequences are SGHRS and YFSETQ. The CDR3 bases are TGCGCCAGCACCCGAGCGGGGGCCCAAGAGACCCAGTACTTC. Protein sequence: CASTRAGAQETQYF.

The rearrangement links TRBV7-5 to TRBJ2-1; the table's D call, TRBD1, was not checked against the DNA. TRBV7-5 represents a pseudogene. The CDR3 consists of 12 residues. The CDR3, as DNA: TGTGCCATTACCGACAGATACAATGAGCAGTTCTTC. Its protein is CAITDRYNEQFF.

CDR3 sequence (DNA): TGTGCCAGCAGGGGACAGGGAATCACTGAAGCTTTCTTT. It encodes CASRGQGITEAFF. The chain combines TRBV2 with TRBJ1-1; 9 bases align to TRBD1. The V gene end was trimmed by 6 bases and the J gene end by 4 bases; junction bases not matched to a gene: 3. Germline CDR1 SNHLY, CDR2 FYNNEI. The CDR3 extends over 13 amino acids.

The V call is TRBV9, the J call TRBJ2-3; D might be TRBD2 (5 bases). CDR3 length equals 16 residues. From germline, CDR1 is SGDLS and CDR2 YYNGEE. Trimming took 0 bases from V and 0 from J, leaving 11 bases between them. The CDR3 protein is CASSVGEGFSTDTQYF. CDR3 sequence (DNA): TGTGCCAGCAGCGTAGGCGAGGGATTTAGCACAGATACGCAGTATTTT.